This TCR beta chain is from a study of a mutant IDH1 vaccine in newly diagnosed glioma. Turning to the study itself: Vaccination was launched 4-6 weeks after radiotherapy alone, or with temozolomide cycles. Treatment recipients were around 62% male and about 40% female, and their mean age was around 37 years. Patients were pretreated with radiotherapy, temozolomide, or both, mostly both.

This CDR3 has 14 amino acids. Germline lookup yields CDR1 SEHNR and CDR2 FQNEAQ (reference sequence). Trimming took off 5 bases at V and 4 bases at J, with 14 bases between the two ends. This clone showed up just once. Its antigen is currently unknown. Sample time point: week 23, last vaccination. Mutant IDH1 20-mer peptide, at 300 ug, made up each vaccine dose, with topical imiquimod. Study-level points and caveats: Among all patients, vaccine-induced immune responses occurred in about 93%.

Clones were sequenced by immunoSEQ multiplex PCR, and TCRdb holds only the in-frame ones, with some missing. The repertoire holds some 80,000 clones, 85% seen once, with approximately 0.8% in the top ten. The specimen was PBMCs, collected from a glioma patient whose treatment included an IDH1 peptide vaccine. The V call is TRBV7-9, the J call TRBJ1-1; maybe TRBD1 (6 bases). This sequence was found in a woman aged 45 to 65 with glioma. CDR3 loop: CASSPPARGTEAFF. The CDR3 DNA follows: TGTGCCAGCAGCCCCCCCGCCAGGGGCACTGAAGCTTTCTTT.